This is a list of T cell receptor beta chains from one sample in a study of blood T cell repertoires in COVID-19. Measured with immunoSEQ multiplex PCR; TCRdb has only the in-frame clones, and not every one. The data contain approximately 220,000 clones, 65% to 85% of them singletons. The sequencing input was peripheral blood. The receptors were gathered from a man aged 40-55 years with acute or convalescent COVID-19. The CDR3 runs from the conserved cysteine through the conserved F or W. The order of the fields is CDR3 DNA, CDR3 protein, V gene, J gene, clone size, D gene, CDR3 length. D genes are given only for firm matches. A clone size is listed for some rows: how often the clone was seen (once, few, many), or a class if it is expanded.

cdr3_nt: TGTGCCAGCTCACCACGGACAGTAAGCACTGAAGCTTTCTTT
cdr3_aa: CASSPRTVSTEAFF
v_call: TRBV18
j_call: TRBJ1-1
clone_size: .
d_call: .
cdr3_length: 14

cdr3_nt: TGTGCCAGCTCACCACCGAGCAGGAGCACAGATACGCAGTATTTT
cdr3_aa: CASSPPSRSTDTQYF
v_call: TRBV18
j_call: TRBJ2-3
clone_size: .
d_call: .
cdr3_length: 15

cdr3_nt: TGTGCCAGCAGCTTCCCCAACACAGGGTTTGGAGGCTACACCTTC
cdr3_aa: CASSFPNTGFGGYTF
v_call: TRBV7-2
j_call: TRBJ1-2
clone_size: .
d_call: .
cdr3_length: 15

cdr3_nt: TGTGCCAGCTCACCAACGGGTACACTGAACACTGAAGCTTTCTTT
cdr3_aa: CASSPTGTLNTEAFF
v_call: TRBV18
j_call: TRBJ1-1
clone_size: few
d_call: .
cdr3_length: 15

cdr3_nt: TGTGCCATCAGTGTGGGGACAGGGGGCGCCGGTAATTCACCCCTCCACTTT
cdr3_aa: CAISVGTGGAGNSPLHF
v_call: TRBV10-3
j_call: TRBJ1-6
clone_size: .
d_call: TRBD1
cdr3_length: 17

cdr3_nt: TGTGCCAGCAGCGTAGCCCCACCCAATCGACAGGGGTTCCACAATGAGCAGTTCTTC
cdr3_aa: CASSVAPPNRQGFHNEQFF
v_call: TRBV9
j_call: TRBJ2-1
clone_size: .
d_call: TRBD1
cdr3_length: 19

cdr3_nt: TGTGCCAGCAGCAAAGCACAGACCTACGAGCAGTACTTC
cdr3_aa: CASSKAQTYEQYF
v_call: TRBV21-1
j_call: TRBJ2-7
clone_size: .
d_call: .
cdr3_length: 13

cdr3_nt: TGTGCCAGCAGTACCTCCTGGACAGGGGACACTGAAGCTTTCTTT
cdr3_aa: CASSTSWTGDTEAFF
v_call: TRBV6-2/TRBV6-3
j_call: TRBJ1-1
clone_size: .
d_call: TRBD1
cdr3_length: 15

cdr3_nt: TGTGCCAGCAGTCGGACAGGGGGAACCAAAAACATTCAGTACTTC
cdr3_aa: CASSRTGGTKNIQYF
v_call: TRBV6-5
j_call: TRBJ2-4
clone_size: .
d_call: TRBD1
cdr3_length: 15

cdr3_nt: TGTGCCAGCAGCTCGGGCTATGGCTACACCTTC
cdr3_aa: CASSSGYGYTF
v_call: TRBV7-3
j_call: TRBJ1-2
clone_size: few
d_call: .
cdr3_length: 11

cdr3_nt: TGCGCCAGCAGCTTGATCGTCGGGACAGGGTCCACCGGGGAGCTGTTTTTT
cdr3_aa: CASSLIVGTGSTGELFF
v_call: TRBV5-1
j_call: TRBJ2-2
clone_size: .
d_call: TRBD1
cdr3_length: 17

cdr3_nt: TGCGCCAGCAGCATGAGCCTAGCAGTCAATGAGCAGTTCTTC
cdr3_aa: CASSMSLAVNEQFF
v_call: TRBV5-1
j_call: TRBJ2-1
clone_size: .
d_call: .
cdr3_length: 14

cdr3_nt: TGTGCCAGCAGTTTACAGGGATATGGCTACACCTTC
cdr3_aa: CASSLQGYGYTF
v_call: TRBV12-3/TRBV12-4
j_call: TRBJ1-2
clone_size: .
d_call: .
cdr3_length: 12

cdr3_nt: TGTGCCAGCAGCTCCGAGGGGGGGCGTCTGAGCTCCTACAATGAGCAGTTCTTC
cdr3_aa: CASSSEGGRLSSYNEQFF
v_call: TRBV7-2
j_call: TRBJ2-1
clone_size: .
d_call: .
cdr3_length: 18

cdr3_nt: TGTGCCAGCAGTTCACAGGGGGCCGTAACCGGGGAGCTGTTTTTT
cdr3_aa: CASSSQGAVTGELFF
v_call: TRBV14
j_call: TRBJ2-2
clone_size: .
d_call: TRBD1
cdr3_length: 15

cdr3_nt: TGTGCCAGCAGATTGGGACAGAGCTCCTACGAGCAGTACTTC
cdr3_aa: CASRLGQSSYEQYF
v_call: TRBV6-5
j_call: TRBJ2-7
clone_size: .
d_call: TRBD1
cdr3_length: 14

cdr3_nt: TGCGCCAGCAGCCCAGGACTAGCGGGAGAGAATGAGCAGTTCTTC
cdr3_aa: CASSPGLAGENEQFF
v_call: TRBV4-1
j_call: TRBJ2-1
clone_size: few
d_call: TRBD2
cdr3_length: 15

cdr3_nt: TGTGCCACCAGTGATTTGCGGGGGGATGAGCAGTTCTTC
cdr3_aa: CATSDLRGDEQFF
v_call: TRBV24-1
j_call: TRBJ2-1
clone_size: .
d_call: TRBD2
cdr3_length: 13

cdr3_nt: TGTGCCAGCAGCCCTGGGACAGTTGGGAACTCCTATAATTCACCCCTCCACTTT
cdr3_aa: CASSPGTVGNSYNSPLHF
v_call: TRBV7-2
j_call: TRBJ1-6
clone_size: .
d_call: TRBD1
cdr3_length: 18

cdr3_nt: TGTGCCAGCAGCTTAGCCGTCCCTGTACGGGGCTACACCTTC
cdr3_aa: CASSLAVPVRGYTF
v_call: TRBV7-2
j_call: TRBJ1-2
clone_size: .
d_call: .
cdr3_length: 14

cdr3_nt: TGTGCCAGCAGGGGCGGGAGCCTCTACGAGCAGTACTTC
cdr3_aa: CASRGGSLYEQYF
v_call: TRBV6-5
j_call: TRBJ2-7
clone_size: .
d_call: TRBD2
cdr3_length: 13

cdr3_nt: TGTGCCAGCAGCCCTGCGGGGTCTGGGGCCAACGTCCTGACTTTC
cdr3_aa: CASSPAGSGANVLTF
v_call: TRBV27
j_call: TRBJ2-6
clone_size: many
d_call: .
cdr3_length: 15

cdr3_nt: TGTGCCAGCAGCTTGCCCAGGGCTGAGACCCAGTACTTC
cdr3_aa: CASSLPRAETQYF
v_call: TRBV5-5
j_call: TRBJ2-5
clone_size: once
d_call: .
cdr3_length: 13

cdr3_nt: TGTGCCAGCAGCTTAGTTATAGCGGGCGAGCAGTACTTC
cdr3_aa: CASSLVIAGEQYF
v_call: TRBV11-3
j_call: TRBJ2-7
clone_size: .
d_call: TRBD2
cdr3_length: 13

cdr3_nt: TGCGCCAGCAGCTTGGAAGGGGGCGGCTATGGCTACACCTTC
cdr3_aa: CASSLEGGGYGYTF
v_call: TRBV5-1
j_call: TRBJ1-2
clone_size: few
d_call: TRBD1
cdr3_length: 14

cdr3_nt: TGTGCCAGTAGTATATCTAGCGGGGCCGGGGGCACAGATACGCAGTATTTT
cdr3_aa: CASSISSGAGGTDTQYF
v_call: TRBV19
j_call: TRBJ2-3
clone_size: .
d_call: TRBD2
cdr3_length: 17

cdr3_nt: TGTGCCTGGGGCATGTTGGACAGCTATACGCAGTATTTT
cdr3_aa: CAWGMLDSYTQYF
v_call: TRBV30
j_call: TRBJ2-3
clone_size: .
d_call: .
cdr3_length: 13

cdr3_nt: TGTGCCAGCGGACAGGGGATGGGCAATCAGCCCCAGCATTTT
cdr3_aa: CASGQGMGNQPQHF
v_call: TRBV19
j_call: TRBJ1-5
clone_size: .
d_call: TRBD1
cdr3_length: 14

cdr3_nt: TGTGCCAGTAGTATAAATGCAGGGAGCAATCAGCCCCAGCATTTT
cdr3_aa: CASSINAGSNQPQHF
v_call: TRBV19
j_call: TRBJ1-5
clone_size: .
d_call: .
cdr3_length: 15

cdr3_nt: TGTGCCAGCAGTCCCGCTCTTCAGGGGCAGTTCTTC
cdr3_aa: CASSPALQGQFF
v_call: TRBV12-3/TRBV12-4
j_call: TRBJ2-1
clone_size: .
d_call: .
cdr3_length: 12

cdr3_nt: TGTGCCAGCAGCGACGAACAGGGCCCCATAGGGTATGGCTACACCTTC
cdr3_aa: CASSDEQGPIGYGYTF
v_call: TRBV7-9
j_call: TRBJ1-2
clone_size: .
d_call: .
cdr3_length: 16

cdr3_nt: TGTGCCAGCAGCTTACTTTCTGACACTGGCTACACCTTC
cdr3_aa: CASSLLSDTGYTF
v_call: TRBV7-9
j_call: TRBJ1-2
clone_size: .
d_call: .
cdr3_length: 13

cdr3_nt: TGCGCCAGCAGCCTTAGGGGAGGGGGAGGGGCTTTCTTT
cdr3_aa: CASSLRGGGGAFF
v_call: TRBV4-1
j_call: TRBJ1-1
clone_size: .
d_call: .
cdr3_length: 13

cdr3_nt: TGTGCCAGCAGCGGGGCGCCGCACAATGAGCAGTTCTTC
cdr3_aa: CASSGAPHNEQFF
v_call: TRBV9
j_call: TRBJ2-1
clone_size: .
d_call: .
cdr3_length: 13

cdr3_nt: TGTGCCAGCAGCCCGGGACAGGGTCAGGGCTACACCTTC
cdr3_aa: CASSPGQGQGYTF
v_call: TRBV5-4
j_call: TRBJ1-2
clone_size: .
d_call: TRBD1
cdr3_length: 13

cdr3_nt: TGCGCCAGCAGCTTGGATGGGGCTGGAGGCTACACCTTC
cdr3_aa: CASSLDGAGGYTF
v_call: TRBV5-1
j_call: TRBJ1-2
clone_size: .
d_call: .
cdr3_length: 13

cdr3_nt: TGTGCCAGCAGCGTAGATGGGGACAGAATATACAATGAGCAGTTCTTC
cdr3_aa: CASSVDGDRIYNEQFF
v_call: TRBV9
j_call: TRBJ2-1
clone_size: .
d_call: TRBD1
cdr3_length: 16

cdr3_nt: TGTGCCAGCAGTGTAGAAGGGGTCCAACAGACCCAGTACTTC
cdr3_aa: CASSVEGVQQTQYF
v_call: TRBV2
j_call: TRBJ2-5
clone_size: .
d_call: .
cdr3_length: 14

cdr3_nt: TGTGCCAGCAGGCAGGGGGCGTTGGAGACCCAGTACTTC
cdr3_aa: CASRQGALETQYF
v_call: TRBV28
j_call: TRBJ2-5
clone_size: few
d_call: TRBD1
cdr3_length: 13

cdr3_nt: TGTGCCAGCAGCCACCCCGGAGGGAGCTACAATGAGCAGTTCTTC
cdr3_aa: CASSHPGGSYNEQFF
v_call: TRBV6-6
j_call: TRBJ2-1
clone_size: .
d_call: .
cdr3_length: 15

cdr3_nt: TGTGCCAGCAGTTTTTCTTCGGTGGTAGCGGCACCCACCGGGGAGCTGTTTTTT
cdr3_aa: CASSFSSVVAAPTGELFF
v_call: TRBV27
j_call: TRBJ2-2
clone_size: .
d_call: .
cdr3_length: 18

cdr3_nt: TGTGCCAGCAGCTTCCGACAGGACCCGGGAGGCTACACCTTC
cdr3_aa: CASSFRQDPGGYTF
v_call: TRBV5-5
j_call: TRBJ1-2
clone_size: .
d_call: .
cdr3_length: 14

cdr3_nt: TGTGCCAGCAGTTTGATCCGGGGGACAGATACGCAGTATTTT
cdr3_aa: CASSLIRGTDTQYF
v_call: TRBV27
j_call: TRBJ2-3
clone_size: .
d_call: .
cdr3_length: 14

cdr3_nt: TGTGCCAGCAGTCTGGCAGGAAACTATGGCTACACCTTC
cdr3_aa: CASSLAGNYGYTF
v_call: TRBV6-5
j_call: TRBJ1-2
clone_size: .
d_call: .
cdr3_length: 13

cdr3_nt: TGTGCCAGTAGTGTCGACACGCAGGTCTATGGCTACACCTTC
cdr3_aa: CASSVDTQVYGYTF
v_call: TRBV19
j_call: TRBJ1-2
clone_size: .
d_call: .
cdr3_length: 14

cdr3_nt: TGTGCCACCAGCCCAAGGACAGGGGCGGAGGCGAGCACTGAAGCTTTCTTT
cdr3_aa: CATSPRTGAEASTEAFF
v_call: TRBV15
j_call: TRBJ1-1
clone_size: .
d_call: TRBD1
cdr3_length: 17

cdr3_nt: TGTGCCAGCAGCCCCGGAGGAAACCTCTACAATGAGCAGTTCTTC
cdr3_aa: CASSPGGNLYNEQFF
v_call: TRBV9
j_call: TRBJ2-1
clone_size: .
d_call: .
cdr3_length: 15

cdr3_nt: TGTGCCAGCAGTTACTCTAGCGGGAGGGCCAATGAGCAGTTCTTC
cdr3_aa: CASSYSSGRANEQFF
v_call: TRBV6-5
j_call: TRBJ2-1
clone_size: .
d_call: TRBD2
cdr3_length: 15

cdr3_nt: TGTGCCAGCAGCTTGGGACTAGAAGAGACCCAGTACTTC
cdr3_aa: CASSLGLEETQYF
v_call: TRBV5-4
j_call: TRBJ2-5
clone_size: once
d_call: .
cdr3_length: 13

cdr3_nt: TGTGCCAGTAGTATTTATGGGACAGGGGCTGAGCCCCAGCATTTT
cdr3_aa: CASSIYGTGAEPQHF
v_call: TRBV19
j_call: TRBJ1-5
clone_size: .
d_call: TRBD1
cdr3_length: 15

cdr3_nt: TGTGCCAGTAGTATGCGCACAGGGGACGGGGAGCTGTTTTTT
cdr3_aa: CASSMRTGDGELFF
v_call: TRBV19
j_call: TRBJ2-2
clone_size: .
d_call: TRBD1
cdr3_length: 14

cdr3_nt: TGTGCCACCAGCGGGGGACAGGGGAATCAGCCCCAGCATTTT
cdr3_aa: CATSGGQGNQPQHF
v_call: TRBV15
j_call: TRBJ1-5
clone_size: .
d_call: TRBD1
cdr3_length: 14